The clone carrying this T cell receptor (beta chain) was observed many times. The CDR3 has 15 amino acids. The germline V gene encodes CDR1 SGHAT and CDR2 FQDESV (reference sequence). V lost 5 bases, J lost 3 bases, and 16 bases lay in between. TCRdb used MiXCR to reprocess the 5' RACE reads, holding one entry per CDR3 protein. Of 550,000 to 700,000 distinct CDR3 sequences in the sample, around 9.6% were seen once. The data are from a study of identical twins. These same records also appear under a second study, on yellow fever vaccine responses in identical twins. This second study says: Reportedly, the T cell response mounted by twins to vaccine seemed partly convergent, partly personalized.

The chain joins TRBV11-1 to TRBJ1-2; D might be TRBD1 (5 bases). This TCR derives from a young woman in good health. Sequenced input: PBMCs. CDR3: CASSRQSGADYGYTF. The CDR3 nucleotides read TGTGCCAGCAGCCGACAAAGTGGGGCGGACTATGGCTACACCTTC.